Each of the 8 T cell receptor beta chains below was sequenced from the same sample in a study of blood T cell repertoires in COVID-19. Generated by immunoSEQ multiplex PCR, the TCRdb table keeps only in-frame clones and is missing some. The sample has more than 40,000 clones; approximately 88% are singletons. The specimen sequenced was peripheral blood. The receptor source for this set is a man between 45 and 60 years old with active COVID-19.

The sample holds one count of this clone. In nucleotides, the CDR3 is TGTGCGGGGGGACAGGATGGCACAGATACGCAGTATTTT. Translated, it gives CAGGQDGTDTQYF. The rearrangement uses TRBV7-9 and TRBJ2-3, with TRBD1 matching over 8 bases. Per germline, CDR1 SEHNR and CDR2 FQNEAQ (reference sequence). The length of the CDR3 is 13 residues.

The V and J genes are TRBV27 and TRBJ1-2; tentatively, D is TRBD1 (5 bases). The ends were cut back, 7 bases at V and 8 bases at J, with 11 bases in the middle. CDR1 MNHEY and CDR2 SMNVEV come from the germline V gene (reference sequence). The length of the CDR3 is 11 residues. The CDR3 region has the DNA TGTGCCAGCAAGCAGGGAGGCGGCTACACCTTC. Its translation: CASKQGGGYTF.

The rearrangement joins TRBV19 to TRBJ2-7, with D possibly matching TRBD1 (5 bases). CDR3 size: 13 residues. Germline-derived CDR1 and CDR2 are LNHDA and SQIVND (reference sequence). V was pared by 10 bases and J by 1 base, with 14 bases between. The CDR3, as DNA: TGTGCCACCGCAGGGATCGGTTCCTACGAGCAGTACTTC. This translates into CATAGIGSYEQYF.

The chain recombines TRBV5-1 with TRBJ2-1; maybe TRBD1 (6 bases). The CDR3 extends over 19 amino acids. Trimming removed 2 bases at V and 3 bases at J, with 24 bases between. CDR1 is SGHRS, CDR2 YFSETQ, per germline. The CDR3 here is CASSLRGLQRNILYNEQFF. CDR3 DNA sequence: TGCGCCAGCAGCTTAAGGGGGTTACAGCGGAACATCCTCTACAATGAGCAGTTCTTC.

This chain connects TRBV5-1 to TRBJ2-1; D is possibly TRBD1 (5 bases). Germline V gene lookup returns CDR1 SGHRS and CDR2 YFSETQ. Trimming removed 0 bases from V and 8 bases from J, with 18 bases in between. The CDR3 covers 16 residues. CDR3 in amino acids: CASSLEVFLQGDEQFF. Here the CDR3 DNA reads TGCGCCAGCAGCTTGGAGGTTTTCCTACAAGGGGATGAGCAGTTCTTC.

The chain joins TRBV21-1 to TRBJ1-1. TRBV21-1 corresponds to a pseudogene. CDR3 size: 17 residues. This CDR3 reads CASSNHREGHLNTEAFF. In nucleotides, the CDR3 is TGTGCCAGCAGCAACCACAGGGAGGGACACCTGAACACTGAAGCTTTCTTT.

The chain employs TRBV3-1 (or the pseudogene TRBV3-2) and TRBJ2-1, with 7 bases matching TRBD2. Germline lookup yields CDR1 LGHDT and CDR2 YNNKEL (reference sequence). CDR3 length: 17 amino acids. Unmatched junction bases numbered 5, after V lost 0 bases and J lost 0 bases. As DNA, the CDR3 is TGTGCCAGCAGCCAAGATCAGGGCGGGAGCTCCTACAATGAGCAGTTCTTC. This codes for CASSQDQGGSSYNEQFF.

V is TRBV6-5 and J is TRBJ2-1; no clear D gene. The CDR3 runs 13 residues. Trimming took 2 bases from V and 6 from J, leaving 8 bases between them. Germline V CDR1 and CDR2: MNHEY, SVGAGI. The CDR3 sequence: CASSYEAANEQFF. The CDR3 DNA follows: TGTGCCAGCAGTTACGAGGCGGCCAATGAGCAGTTCTTC.